This T cell receptor (beta chain) is drawn from a study of T cell repertoires in breast cancer (dated by TCRdb to between 2015 and 2016). Notes on the research overall: Tumors, lymph nodes and peripheral blood lymphocytes from breast cancer patients, as well as peripheral blood from healthy control donors, were profiled. The majority of the 20 or so patient tumors analyzed for shared TCRs were ER+/PR+. Tumors and tumor-involved lymph nodes were minced, digested with Liberase and DNase, and then passed through 70-um and 40-um filters. Blood samples were separated by Ficoll, whereas tumor-free lymph nodes were processed without any enzymatic digestion. Because breast cancer has a low mutational burden and common mutations are rare, the study reasoned that TCRs shared between breast cancer patients would target shared antigens. On average, sequencing produced approximately 530,000 sequences per sample, which came to approximately 10 reads per input cell. Nine healthy donors, of an age range similar to that of the patients, were included as controls.

This clonotype showed up just a few times. Which antigen it targets is not known. One base away there is no much larger clone; base qualities are not given. The study used an expanded emulsion RT-PCR method with primers for all TCR V genes to analyze paired alpha-beta TCRs of CD8+ T cells. Before emulsion RT-PCR, CD8+ T cells were isolated using a CD8 positive selection kit and then incubated overnight in about 10 IU/mL IL-2. V is cut back by 5 bases and J by 7 bases, with 8 bases in the junction unmatched. The CDR3 measures 15 amino acids from cysteine to phenylalanine. The only DNA kept is the CDR3, 45 bases in frame from the first base. The germline V gene gives CDR1 as SGHDN and CDR2 as FVKESK. Libraries were prepared through emulsion pairing. A second nested PCR with blocking oligos suppressed unpaired genes, then a third nested PCR added Illumina adaptors and barcodes. Each emulsion RT-PCR master mix contained roughly 5,000-260,000 T cells, with C-region, Stepout and V-region primers. Emulsions were generated with the Micellula Emulsion and Purification Kit, and RT-PCR used Qiagen OneStep RT-PCR reagents. Pooled libraries were sequenced with paired-end 2 x 250 reads on an Illumina MiSeq. The original pipeline was this. Read pairs were joined in Galaxy and clipped at the engineered overlap into separate alpha and beta files; unclipped reads were discarded. Alpha-beta pairs were assigned with CompleteTCR, a MiTCR-based pipeline that links chains sharing read cluster identifiers using an R script. TCR sequences observed only once, about 1-3.3%, were removed as potential sequencing errors. TCRdb cleaned the public reads at Q25 with fastp, built clones with MiXCR and kept in-frame beta chains. Entries are consolidated by CDR3 protein sequence, retaining the most common genes and DNA. The V and J calls shown here were made by TCRdb, not taken from the authors' results. The sample table records 4,400 or so distinct CDR3 sequences; over 35% of these occur just once. Approximately 33% of the sample goes to the ten largest clones.

Broad study findings and their caveats: Around 18 TCR pairs were shared across seven or more patient tumors and were rarely found in control blood, which suggested possible tumor specificity. Discarding singleton TCRs and sampling only part of each tumor may have missed genuine antitumor clones. Because transcript abundance and primer differences skewed clone recovery, emulsion RT-PCR was regarded as qualitative rather than quantitative. Tumor-involved sentinel lymph nodes shared about fourfold more TCRs with matched tumor repertoires than tumor-free nodes (about 7.7% versus 2%). TRBV7 predominance was observed among shared TCRs, which possibly reflected tumor recognition or mispriming bias from eight TRBV7 primers. Shared TCRs were encoded by various nucleotide sequences, which suggests selection and expansion based on antigen.

The rearranged segments are TRBV14 and TRBJ2-2; TRBD1 aligns with 9 central bases. The clonotype originates from a pool of human donors with breast cancer or a healthy control (not recorded which). Material for sequencing was CD8+ T cells. The CDR3 corresponds to CASSYRDRVDGELFF. DNA sequence: TGTGCCAGCAGCTACCGGGACAGGGTCGACGGGGAGCTGTTTTTT.